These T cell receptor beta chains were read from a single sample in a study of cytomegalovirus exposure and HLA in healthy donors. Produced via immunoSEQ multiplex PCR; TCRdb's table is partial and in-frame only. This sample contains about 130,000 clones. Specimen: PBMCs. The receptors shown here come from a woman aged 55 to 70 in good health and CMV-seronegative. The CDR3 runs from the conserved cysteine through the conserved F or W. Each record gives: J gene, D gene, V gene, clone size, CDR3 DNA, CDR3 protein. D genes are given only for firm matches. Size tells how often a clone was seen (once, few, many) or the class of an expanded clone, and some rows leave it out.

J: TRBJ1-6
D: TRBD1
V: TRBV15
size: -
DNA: TGTGCCACCAGCAGAAACAGGGGATCACCCCTCCACTTT
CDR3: CATSRNRGSPLHF

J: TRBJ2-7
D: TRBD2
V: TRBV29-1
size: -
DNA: TGCAGCGTCCGCGGTCCGGGACTAGCGGGGGGCGAGCAGTACTTC
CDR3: CSVRGPGLAGGEQYF

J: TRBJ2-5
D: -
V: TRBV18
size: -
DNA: TGTGCCAGCTCACCATGGCAGGGAGAGACCCAGTACTTC
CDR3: CASSPWQGETQYF

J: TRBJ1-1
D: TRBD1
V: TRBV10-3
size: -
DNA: TGTGCCATCAGTGGACGGACAGGAGGGAACACTGAAGCTTTCTTT
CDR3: CAISGRTGGNTEAFF

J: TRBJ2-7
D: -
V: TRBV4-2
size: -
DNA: TGTGCCAGCAGCCAAGGGACTACGTCCTCCTACGAGCAGTACTTC
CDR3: CASSQGTTSSYEQYF

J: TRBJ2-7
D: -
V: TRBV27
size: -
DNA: TGTGCCAGCAGTGCAGGACACAGTGGGGCCTACGAGCAGTACTTC
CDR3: CASSAGHSGAYEQYF

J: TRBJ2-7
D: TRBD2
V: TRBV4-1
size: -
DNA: TGCGCCAGCAGCCAGAGAGTAAGCGGGAGAGTCTACGAGCAGTACTTC
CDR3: CASSQRVSGRVYEQYF

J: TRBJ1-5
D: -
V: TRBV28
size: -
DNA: TGTGCCAGCAGTTCCGCGGGAATAGGCAATCAGCCCCAGCATTTT
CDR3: CASSSAGIGNQPQHF

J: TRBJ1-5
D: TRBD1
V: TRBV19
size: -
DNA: TGTGCCAGCAGGACAGGGAATCAGCCCCAGCATTTT
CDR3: CASRTGNQPQHF

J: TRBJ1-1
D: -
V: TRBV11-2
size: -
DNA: TGTGCCAGCAGCTTAAGGGGATTCACCTTGGGTGAAGCTTTCTTT
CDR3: CASSLRGFTLGEAFF

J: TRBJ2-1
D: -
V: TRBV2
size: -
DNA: TGTGCCAGCAGGGAGGGTTGGTCGAGCTACAATGAGCAGTTCTTC
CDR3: CASREGWSSYNEQFF

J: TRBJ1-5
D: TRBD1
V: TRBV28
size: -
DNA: TGTGCCAGCAGTTCCGGGACAGACTTTAGGCCCCAGCATTTT
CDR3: CASSSGTDFRPQHF

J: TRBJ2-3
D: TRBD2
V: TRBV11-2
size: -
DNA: TGTGCCAGCAGCCCCGGACTAGCGGGAGGACAGGATACGCAGTATTTT
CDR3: CASSPGLAGGQDTQYF

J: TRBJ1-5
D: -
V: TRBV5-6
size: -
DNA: TGTGCCAGCAGCTTCTTACAGGGATCTTATAGCAATCAGCCCCAGCATTTT
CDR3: CASSFLQGSYSNQPQHF

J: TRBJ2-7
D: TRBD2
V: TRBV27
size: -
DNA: TGTGCCAGCAGTTTCCTAGCGGGAGGACCCTACGAGCAGTACTTC
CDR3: CASSFLAGGPYEQYF

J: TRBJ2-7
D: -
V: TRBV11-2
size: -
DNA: TGTGCCAGCAGCAACCACAGGGTGGACGAGCAGTACTTC
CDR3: CASSNHRVDEQYF

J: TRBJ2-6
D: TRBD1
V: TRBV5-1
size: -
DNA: TGCGCCAGCAGCAGGGACAGGGGGCTCTCTGGGGCCAACGTCCTGACTTTC
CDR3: CASSRDRGLSGANVLTF

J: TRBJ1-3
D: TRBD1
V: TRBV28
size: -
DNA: TGTACCTCCCGACAGGGAACCGGAAACACCATATATTTT
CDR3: CTSRQGTGNTIYF

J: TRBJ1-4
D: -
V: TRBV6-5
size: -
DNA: TGTGCCAGCAGTTACGGGCCCGGAAATGAAAAACTGTTTTTT
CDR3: CASSYGPGNEKLFF

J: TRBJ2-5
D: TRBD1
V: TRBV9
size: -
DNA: TGTGCCAGCAGCTTAGACAGGGGGCTTCAAGAGACCCAGTACTTC
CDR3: CASSLDRGLQETQYF

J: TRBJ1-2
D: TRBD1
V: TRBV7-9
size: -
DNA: TGTGCCAGCAGCGTTCGGACAGGGGGTTCTAACTATGGCTACACCTTC
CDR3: CASSVRTGGSNYGYTF

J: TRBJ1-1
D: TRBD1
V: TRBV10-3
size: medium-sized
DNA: TGTGCCATCAGTGAACCCGAGGGGGCATACACTGAAGCTTTCTTT
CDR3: CAISEPEGAYTEAFF

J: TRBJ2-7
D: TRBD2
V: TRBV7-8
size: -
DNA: TGTGCCAGCAGATCCGGGACTAGCGGGAGTGTGGGTGAGCAGTACTTC
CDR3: CASRSGTSGSVGEQYF

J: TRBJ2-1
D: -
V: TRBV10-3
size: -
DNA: TGTGCCATCACCGGGCGGGGTGACTCCTACAATGAGCAGTTCTTC
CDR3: CAITGRGDSYNEQFF

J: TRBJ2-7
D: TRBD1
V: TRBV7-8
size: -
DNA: TGTGCCAGCAGCCGCGACGGGACAGGGTCACGAGAGCAGTACTTC
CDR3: CASSRDGTGSREQYF

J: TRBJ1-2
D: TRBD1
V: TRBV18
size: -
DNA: TGTGCCAGCTCACCTCAGGGGGACATTAACTATGGCTACACCTTC
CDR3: CASSPQGDINYGYTF

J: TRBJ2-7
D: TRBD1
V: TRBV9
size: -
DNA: TGTGCCAGCAGCGCCCAATTGACAGGGGAAGAGTACTTC
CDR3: CASSAQLTGEEYF

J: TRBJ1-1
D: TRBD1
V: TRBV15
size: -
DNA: TGTGCCACCGGCAGAGATCGGGCAGGGGGCACTGAAGCTTTCTTT
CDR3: CATGRDRAGGTEAFF

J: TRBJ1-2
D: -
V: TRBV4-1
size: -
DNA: TGCGCCAGCAGCCACCTCAGGGATAACTATGGCTACACCTTC
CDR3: CASSHLRDNYGYTF

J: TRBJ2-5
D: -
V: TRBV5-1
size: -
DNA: TGCACCAGCAGCGTTGACAGGTCCCAAGAGACCCAGTACTTC
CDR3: CTSSVDRSQETQYF

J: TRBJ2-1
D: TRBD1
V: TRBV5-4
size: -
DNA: TGTGCCAGTAAACGATGGACAGGGGGCAATTGGCATGAGCAGTTCTTC
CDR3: CASKRWTGGNWHEQFF

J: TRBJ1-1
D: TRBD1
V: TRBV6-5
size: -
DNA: TGTGCCAGCCTCTCGGGACAGGGACATACTTCAGCTTTCTTT
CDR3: CASLSGQGHTSAFF

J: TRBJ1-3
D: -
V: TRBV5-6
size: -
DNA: TGTGCCAGCAGCTCGGGGGTTACCATATATTTT
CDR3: CASSSGVTIYF

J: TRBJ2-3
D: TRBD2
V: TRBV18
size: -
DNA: TGTGCCAGCTCACCACCAGCGGGGGCCCCAGATACGCAGTATTTT
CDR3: CASSPPAGAPDTQYF